This T cell receptor (beta chain) stems from a study of monozygotic twins with inflammatory bowel disease. TCRdb processed the 5' RACE reads again and assigns one entry to each CDR3 protein, with no DNA. Here the sample table reports more than 95,000 distinct CDR3 sequences. Germline V lookup: CDR1 SGHAT, CDR2 FQNNGV. The CDR3 totals 19 residues. Study observations and caveats: Support for a single strong signal or clonotype associated with IBD was absent.

A remark on this clonotype: Its antigen is not identified.

The V and J genes are TRBV11-2 and TRBJ2-7; TCRdb's D call of TRBD2 is untestable without DNA. Sequencing was performed on blood. The sequence came from a human donor with ulcerative colitis or Crohn's disease, or a healthy co-twin of an affected twin (not recorded which). CDR3 sequence reads: CASTVKGSPGLAGSYEQYF.